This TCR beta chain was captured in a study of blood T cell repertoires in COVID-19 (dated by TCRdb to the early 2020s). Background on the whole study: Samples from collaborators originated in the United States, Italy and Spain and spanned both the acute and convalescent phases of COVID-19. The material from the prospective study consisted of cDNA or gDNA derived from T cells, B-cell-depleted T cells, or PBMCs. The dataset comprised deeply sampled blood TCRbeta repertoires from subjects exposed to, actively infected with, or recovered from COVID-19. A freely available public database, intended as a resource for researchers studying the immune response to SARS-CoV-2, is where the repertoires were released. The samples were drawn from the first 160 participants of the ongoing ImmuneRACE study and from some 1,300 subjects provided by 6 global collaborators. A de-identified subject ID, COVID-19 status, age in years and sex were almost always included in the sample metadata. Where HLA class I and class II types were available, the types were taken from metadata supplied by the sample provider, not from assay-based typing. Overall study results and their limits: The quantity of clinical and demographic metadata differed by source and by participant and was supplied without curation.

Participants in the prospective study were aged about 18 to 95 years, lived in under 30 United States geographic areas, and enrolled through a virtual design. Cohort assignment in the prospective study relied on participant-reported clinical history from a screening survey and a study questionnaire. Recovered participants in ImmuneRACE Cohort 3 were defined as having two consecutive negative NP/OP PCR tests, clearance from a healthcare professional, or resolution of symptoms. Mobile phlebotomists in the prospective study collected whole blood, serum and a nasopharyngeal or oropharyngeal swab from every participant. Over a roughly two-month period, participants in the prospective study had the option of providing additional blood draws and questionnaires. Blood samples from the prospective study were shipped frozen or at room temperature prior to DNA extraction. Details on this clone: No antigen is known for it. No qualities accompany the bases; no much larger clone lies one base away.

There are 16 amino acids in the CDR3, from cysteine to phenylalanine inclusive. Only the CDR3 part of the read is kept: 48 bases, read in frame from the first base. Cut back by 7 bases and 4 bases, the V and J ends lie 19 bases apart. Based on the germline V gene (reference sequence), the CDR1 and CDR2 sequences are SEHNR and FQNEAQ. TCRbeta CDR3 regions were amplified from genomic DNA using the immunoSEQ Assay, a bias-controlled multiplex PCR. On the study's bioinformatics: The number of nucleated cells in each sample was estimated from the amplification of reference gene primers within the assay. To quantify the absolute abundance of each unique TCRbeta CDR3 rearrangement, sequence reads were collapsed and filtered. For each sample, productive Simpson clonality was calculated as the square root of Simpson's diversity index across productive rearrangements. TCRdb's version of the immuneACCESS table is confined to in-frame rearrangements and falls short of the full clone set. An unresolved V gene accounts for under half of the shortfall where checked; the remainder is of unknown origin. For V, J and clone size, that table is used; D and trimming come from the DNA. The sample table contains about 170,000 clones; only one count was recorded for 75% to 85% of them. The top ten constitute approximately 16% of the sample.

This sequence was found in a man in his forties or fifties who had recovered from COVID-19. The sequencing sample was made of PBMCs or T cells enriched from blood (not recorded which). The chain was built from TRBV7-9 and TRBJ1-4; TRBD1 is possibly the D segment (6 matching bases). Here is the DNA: TGTGCCAGCAACTTTGGGCAGGGGAGAAGTAATGAAAAACTGTTTTTT. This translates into CASNFGQGRSNEKLFF. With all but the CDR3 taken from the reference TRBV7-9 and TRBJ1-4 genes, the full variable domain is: DTGVSQNPRHKITKRGQNVTFRCDPISEHNRLYWYRQTLGQGPEFLTYFQNEAQLEKSRLLSDRFSAERPKGSFSTLEIQRTEQGDSAMYLCASNFGQGRSNEKLFFGSGTQLSVL.